This T cell receptor beta chain was profiled in a study of blood T cell repertoires in COVID-19 (TCRdb year 2020). Notes on the research overall: Samples from collaborators originated in the United States, Italy and Spain and spanned both the acute and convalescent phases of COVID-19. The prospective study material was composed of cDNA or gDNA derived from T cells, B-cell-depleted T cells, or PBMCs. Deeply sampled blood TCRbeta repertoires from subjects exposed to, actively infected with, or recovered from COVID-19 were included in the dataset. The repertoires were made available in a free public database intended to serve as a resource for research on the immune response to SARS-CoV-2. Samples came from the ongoing ImmuneRACE study (first 160 participants) plus 1,254 subjects from 6 global collaborators. A de-identified subject ID, COVID-19 status, age in years and sex were almost always included in the sample metadata. Where HLA class I and class II types were available, the types were taken from metadata supplied by the sample provider, not from assay-based typing.

Results and caveats for the whole study, not just this receptor: The quantity of clinical and demographic metadata differed by source and by participant and was supplied without curation.

The CDR3 measures 12 amino acids from cysteine to phenylalanine. The entry retains the CDR3 DNA only, 36 bases that are in frame from base 1. The junction carries 6 bases between V and J, which are trimmed by 2 bases and 5 bases respectively. Looking up the germline V gene yields CDR1 ENHRY and CDR2 SYGVKD. Note on this clone: What antigen it recognizes has not been identified. Nothing much larger sits one base from this clone, and base qualities are not available. This specimen includes other DNA sequences encoding the same CDR3.

TCRbeta CDR3 regions were amplified from genomic DNA by means of the immunoSEQ Assay, a bias-controlled multiplex PCR. From the authors' description of their analysis: The number of nucleated cells in each sample was estimated by amplification of reference gene primers within the assay. To quantify the absolute abundance of each unique TCRbeta CDR3 rearrangement, sequence reads were collapsed and filtered. For each sample, productive Simpson clonality was calculated as the square root of Simpson's diversity index over productive rearrangements. TCRdb holds this immuneACCESS table with in-frame rearrangements only. Some clones are missing; in checked studies, unresolved V genes explain under half, and the rest has no known cause. Clone size and V and J calls were adopted from that table, with D and trimming inferred from the DNA. This sample has 300,000 to 450,000 clones in its table, and roughly 86% of those were observed once. About 1.2% of the sample comes from the top ten.

The collaborating institutions used their own protocols to collect whole blood in K2EDTA tubes. For TCRbeta analysis, collaborator samples were shipped as frozen whole blood, as isolated PBMCs, or as DNA extracted from either sample type. This sequence uses TRBV10-3 and TRBJ1-1, with the D gene not confidently named. Sequencing was done on a sample of peripheral blood. The origin of this receptor is a human donor with acute or convalescent COVID-19. The donor label of this sample is uncertain. In nucleotides, the sequence is TGTGCCATCAGTGAGAGGGAGACTGAAGCTTTCTTT. This codes for CAISERETEAFF.